The source of this T cell receptor (beta chain) is a study of T cells in Graves' hyperthyroidism and ophthalmopathy (dated by TCRdb to between 2017 and 2020). With regard to the full study: Peripheral blood was collected at initial diagnosis, before any treatment. An independent validation cohort of under 20 hyperthyroidism patients and more than 15 patients who later progressed to ophthalmopathy tested prospective prediction of ophthalmopathy. The roughly 94 discovery patients were randomly divided into training and test sets at a 7:3 ratio. According to the paper, TCR Vbeta CDR3 sequencing was carried out on 120 to 150 peripheral blood samples, which came from 40 to 45 ophthalmopathy, 80 or so hyperthyroidism and about 17 progressor patients. In addition, the study compared T-cell repertoires in thyroid tissue and in blood from roughly 6 Graves' hyperthyroidism patients. Following sampling, methimazole starting at 30 mg daily was given to hyperthyroidism patients, and high-dose intravenous methylprednisolone was given to ophthalmopathy patients. To identify distinguishing TCR V-J signatures, a discovery cohort of around 100 patients was used, comprising 40 to 45 with Graves' ophthalmopathy and approximately 57 with stable Graves' hyperthyroidism. General conclusions and limits of the study: In validation, the model predicted progression to ophthalmopathy a median of 6.5 months before onset, with about 71% sensitivity and about 75% specificity. A model built on a 13 V-J signature distinguished ophthalmopathy from stable hyperthyroidism, reaching roughly 88% sensitivity and under 84% specificity in cross-validation and 80%/75% in testing. Most expanded thyroid clonotypes (frequency above 0.001) were also detected in blood, a finding suggesting that blood repertoires may reflect thyroid immune responses. No statistical method was used to set the sample size in advance, and investigators knew the group allocation.

V is shortened by 11 bases, J by 7 bases, and the region joining them spans 20 bases. CDR1 LNHDA and CDR2 SQIVND are derived from the germline V gene (reference sequence). The CDR3 holds 14 amino acids from the cysteine to the phenylalanine. The sequence is cut down to CDR3 DNA, 42 bases in frame from base 1. A patient counted as having stable Graves' hyperthyroidism if no progression to ophthalmopathy occurred over 18 months of follow-up. Hyperthyroidism patients were aged 18 to 65 years and newly diagnosed, with disease duration of less than 2 months. The study excluded patients with uncontrolled infections, other autoimmune diseases, pregnancy or lactation. Diagnoses were based on clinical symptoms, serum thyroxine and TRAb, thyroid ultrasound and orbital computed tomography. Ficoll-Paque density gradient centrifugation was used to isolate PBMCs from around 10 ml of fresh peripheral blood. Trizol reagent was used to extract total RNA, and RNA quality was then checked on an Agilent 2100 Bioanalyzer.

The TCR beta CDR3 regions were amplified from the RNA transcripts. A first-round RT-PCR of the TCR CDR3 used the HTBI primer set with the Qiagen OneStep RT-PCR kit. The libraries were constructed in a second round of multiplex PCR and then size-selected and purified. Libraries were sequenced paired-end with 100 bp reads on an Illumina HiSeq2000. Under the source paper's analysis protocol: SOAPnuke was used to process the raw data, removing reads that contained adapters or uncalled bases, had a mean Phred below 15, or lacked an exact match to the constant primer or identifier. COPE v1.2.5 was used to merge the high-quality paired reads, and each unique nucleotide sequence was defined as a clonotype. Clonotypes were aligned to IMGT TRBV, TRBD and TRBJ reference segments using MiTCR v1.1. The analysis included only V-J combinations with a frequency above 0.0001, which together covered approximately 99% of the repertoires. A TCS score was defined as the ratio between F50 (clonal expansion) and ExV (chaos), using BLOSUM62-based TCRdist between CDR3 peptides within each V-J. Welch's t-statistics and random forest reduced around 510 V-J features to around 14, which were used in a naive Bayes classifier (R e1071). The raw public data were reprocessed by TCRdb itself: fastp quality trimming at Q25, MiXCR clonotype calling, in-frame beta chains only. Every entry covers one CDR3 protein and lists the most common genes and DNA from its rows. TCRdb, not the authors, supplied the V and J calls. The sample table records around 500,000 distinct CDR3 sequences; over 13% of these occur just once. Clones ranked in the top ten supply less than 20% of the sample.

This clonotype was seen ten or more times. The clone's antigen remains unknown. Base qualities were left out, and no much larger clone turns up one base away. This receptor was identified in a woman aged 18-29 years with Graves' hyperthyroidism. The chain is made from TRBV19 and TRBJ2-2; the D gene is possibly TRBD1 or TRBD2, each agreeing over 5 bases. What was sequenced was blood. The DNA reads as follows: TGTGCCGGAAGATCCCCTGAGAGGGGCGGGGAGCTGTTTTTT. Translated, this gives CAGRSPERGGELFF.